The 6 T cell receptor beta chains below come from one sample, sequenced in a study of T cell responses to AZD1222 COVID-19 vaccine. Using immunoSEQ multiplex PCR, the repertoire was profiled, and TCRdb retains in-frame clones only, with some absent. This table has 120,000 to 150,000 clones, 92% appearing once. The sequencing used peripheral blood, collected 28 days after the second AZD1222 dose. These TCRs come from an adult who received the AZD1222 COVID-19 vaccine.

The rearrangement uses TRBV5-1 and TRBJ1-1; D is unresolved. Trimming removed 0 bases from V and 1 base from J, with 7 bases in between. The germline gives CDR1 SGHRS, CDR2 YFSETQ. CDR3 length equals 14 residues. CDR3 protein: CASSLEVGNTEAFF. DNA of the CDR3: TGCGCCAGCAGCTTGGAGGTGGGGAACACTGAAGCTTTCTTT.

This chain links TRBV29-1 with TRBJ2-5, with a tentative D call TRBD2 (5 bases). This CDR3 comprises 14 residues. Germline assignment: CDR1 SQVTM and CDR2 ANQGSEA. The V end lost 4 bases, the J end lost 2 bases, and 14 bases lay between the germline ends. CDR3 DNA sequence: TGCAGCGTTGTCCCCCGGGGTAAGCAAGAGACCCAGTACTTC. As protein: CSVVPRGKQETQYF.

The gene calls are TRBV6-6 and TRBJ1-2; TRBD1 is a possible D gene (5 bases). There are 16 residues in the CDR3. Germline V CDR1 and CDR2: MNHNY, SVGAGI (reference sequence). V lost 0 bases, J lost 5 bases, and 16 bases lay in between. The CDR3 DNA sequence: TGTGCCAGCAGTTACTCGATAGCCTGGGGCGCTTATGGCTACACCTTC. It codes for CASSYSIAWGAYGYTF.

This chain links TRBV11-2 with TRBJ2-7, with D perhaps matching TRBD1 (6 bases). The CDR3 is made up of 14 amino acids. Deletions cut 5 bases from V and 4 bases from J, with 15 bases between. Germline CDR1 SGHAT, CDR2 FQNNGV. CDR3 nucleotide sequence: TGTGCCAGCAGCCCAACACAGGGCTTTTACGAGCAGTACTTC. This encodes CASSPTQGFYEQYF.

CDR3 bases: TGTGCCAGCAGCAGTAAACCCGGGACAGGACAGTTCTTC. Its protein is CASSSKPGTGQFF. This chain links TRBV7-9 with TRBJ2-1; TRBD1 agrees at 8 bases. The germline V gene encodes CDR1 SEHNR and CDR2 FQNEAQ (reference sequence). This CDR3 is 13 amino acids long. The V segment lost 5 bases and the J segment 13 bases; nucleotides outside the gene matches: 10. Full variable domain (remainder filled in from reference TRBV7-9 and TRBJ2-1): DTGVSQNPRHKITKRGQNVTFRCDPISEHNRLYWYRQTLGQGPEFLTYFQNEAQLEKSRLLSDRFSAERPKGSFSTLEIQRTEQGDSAMYLCASSSKPGTGQFFGPGTRLTVL.

This clone counts as medium-sized. V gene TRBV27 combines with J gene TRBJ2-7; D not resolved. The CDR3 totals 12 residues. The germline gives CDR1 MNHEY, CDR2 SMNVEV (reference sequence). The V and J ends lost 6 bases and 3 bases respectively, with 9 bases between them. The chain's CDR3 is CASRGQNYEQYF. DNA of the CDR3: TGTGCCAGCAGAGGGCAGAACTACGAGCAGTACTTC.